The clone carrying this T cell receptor beta chain turned up a few times. Only in-frame clones appear in the TCRdb table, and some are missing; sequencing was by immunoSEQ multiplex PCR. The repertoire holds approximately 65,000 clones, with about 96% as singletons. The sample is drawn from a study of T cell changes during pregnancy in multiple sclerosis. The CDR3 is 14 amino acids. The V gene lost 3 bases and the J gene lost 8 bases, with 16 bases spanning the gap. The V gene's germline CDR1 is KGHSH and CDR2 LQKENI. The genes are TRBV18 and TRBJ1-2; possible D gene TRBD1, 6 bases. This sequence originates from a female donor with multiple sclerosis, enrolled in a pregnancy study. The sample consisted of CD8+ T cells from peripheral blood mononuclear cells, taken after pregnancy. The CDR3 coding sequence is TGTGCCAGCTCACCTCTCAAGACAGGCAACGGCTACACCTTC. Its protein product is CASSPLKTGNGYTF.